This T cell receptor (beta chain) was sequenced during a study of T-cell memory formation after mild COVID-19. Study as a whole: Across donors, TCR clusters were largely donor specific. Overall study results and limits: Pre-infection memory contained some responding clones, which suggested that cross-reactive memory had joined. Those CD4+ clones that contracted were mainly in CM and EM (CD8+ ones in EMRA). Clones shrinking between day 15 and 85 showed a balanced CD4/CD8 split, and those that grew later tilted toward CD4+.

In regard to this clonotype: Its target is unknown.

In TCRdb, the 5' RACE reads were re-called with MiXCR into one record per CDR3 protein. The data contain 300,000 to 400,000 distinct CDR3 sequences, roughly 21% of them singletons. V was pared by 6 bases and J by 1 base, with 3 bases of the junction left unmatched. This CDR3 region has 14 residues. CDR1 LNHNV and CDR2 YYDKDF come from the germline V gene (reference sequence). The sequenced material came from PBMCs or a T cell subset sorted from them (not recorded which). The V call is TRBV15, the J call TRBJ1-1; TRBD1 aligns across 9 bases. The clonotype was recovered from an adult woman who had mild COVID-19 (a few samples of this study predate the infection). Cell type and time point are not known. The CDR3 DNA sequence: TGTGCCACCAGTAAGGACAGGGGGAACACTGAAGCTTTCTTT. Translated, it gives CATSKDRGNTEAFF.